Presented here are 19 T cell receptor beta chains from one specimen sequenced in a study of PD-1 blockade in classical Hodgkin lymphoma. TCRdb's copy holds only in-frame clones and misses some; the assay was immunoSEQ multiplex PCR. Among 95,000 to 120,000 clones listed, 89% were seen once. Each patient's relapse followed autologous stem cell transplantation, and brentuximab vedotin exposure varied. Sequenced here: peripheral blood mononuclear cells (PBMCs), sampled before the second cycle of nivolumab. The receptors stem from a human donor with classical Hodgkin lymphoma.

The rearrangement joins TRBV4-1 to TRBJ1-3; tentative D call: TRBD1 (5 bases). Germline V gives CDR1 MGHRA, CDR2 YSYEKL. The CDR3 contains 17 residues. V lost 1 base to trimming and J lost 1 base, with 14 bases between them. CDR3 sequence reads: CASSQGLLTGSGNTIYF. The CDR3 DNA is TGCGCCAGCAGCCAAGGTCTTCTCACAGGTTCTGGAAACACCATATATTTT.

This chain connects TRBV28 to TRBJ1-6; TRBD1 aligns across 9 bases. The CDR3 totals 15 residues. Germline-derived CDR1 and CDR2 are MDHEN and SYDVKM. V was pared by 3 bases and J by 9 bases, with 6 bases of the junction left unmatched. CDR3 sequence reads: CASSFRDRAGSPLHF. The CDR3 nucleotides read TGTGCCAGCAGTTTCCGGGACAGGGCCGGTTCACCCCTCCACTTT.

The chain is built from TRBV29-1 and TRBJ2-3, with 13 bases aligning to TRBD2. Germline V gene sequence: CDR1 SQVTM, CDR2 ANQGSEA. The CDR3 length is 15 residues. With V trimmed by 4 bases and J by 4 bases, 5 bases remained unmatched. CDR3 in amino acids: CSVALAGGGADTQYF. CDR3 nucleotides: TGCAGCGTTGCACTAGCGGGAGGGGGAGCAGATACGCAGTATTTT.

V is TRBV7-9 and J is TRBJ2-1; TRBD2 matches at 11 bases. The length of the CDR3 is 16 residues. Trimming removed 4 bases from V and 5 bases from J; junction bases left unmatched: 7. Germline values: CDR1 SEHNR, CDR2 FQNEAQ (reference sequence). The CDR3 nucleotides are TGTGCCAGCAGCTCAATAGCGGGAGGGTCCAACAATGAGCAGTTCTTC. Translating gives CASSSIAGGSNNEQFF.

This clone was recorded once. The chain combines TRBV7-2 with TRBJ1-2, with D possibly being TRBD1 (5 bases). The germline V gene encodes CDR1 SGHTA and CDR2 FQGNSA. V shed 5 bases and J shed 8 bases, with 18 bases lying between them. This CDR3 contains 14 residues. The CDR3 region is CASSPRDGPFGYTF. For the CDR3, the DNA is TGTGCCAGCAGCCCTCGGGACGGTCCCTTCGGCTACACCTTC. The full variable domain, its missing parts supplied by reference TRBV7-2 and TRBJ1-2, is GAGVSQSPSNKVTEKGKDVELRCDPISGHTALYWYRQSLGQGLEFLIYFQGNSAPDKSGLPSDRFSAERTGGSVSTLTIQRTQQEDSAVYLCASSPRDGPFGYTFGSGTRLTVV.

CDR3 DNA sequence: TGTGCCAGCAGCCTTGGGGAGTCCTACGAGCAGTACTTC. This sequence encodes CASSLGESYEQYF. The chain couples TRBV5-4 to TRBJ2-7; the D gene is possibly TRBD2 (5 bases). Per the germline V gene, CDR1 is SGHNT and CDR2 is YYREEE (reference sequence). Trimming left V 4 bases short and J 1 base short, with 9 bases between. The CDR3 loop spans 13 amino acids.

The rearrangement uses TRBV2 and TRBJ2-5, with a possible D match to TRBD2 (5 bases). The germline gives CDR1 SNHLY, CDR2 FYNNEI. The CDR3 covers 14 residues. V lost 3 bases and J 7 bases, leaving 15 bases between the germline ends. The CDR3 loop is CASSDKTPGGTQYF. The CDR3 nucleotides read TGTGCCAGCAGTGATAAGACTCCTGGAGGGACCCAGTACTTC.

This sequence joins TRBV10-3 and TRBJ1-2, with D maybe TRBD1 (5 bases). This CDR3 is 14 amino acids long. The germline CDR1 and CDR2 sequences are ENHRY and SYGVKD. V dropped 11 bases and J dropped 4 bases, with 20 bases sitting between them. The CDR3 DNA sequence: TGTGCCGCCTCGCCCCCCCAGGGACCCTATGGCTACACCTTC. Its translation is CAASPPQGPYGYTF.

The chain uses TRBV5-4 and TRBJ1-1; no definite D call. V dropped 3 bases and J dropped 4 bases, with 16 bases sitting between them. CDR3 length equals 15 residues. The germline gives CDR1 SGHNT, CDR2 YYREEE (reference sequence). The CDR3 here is CASSWPDSGSTEAFF. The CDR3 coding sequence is TGTGCCAGCAGCTGGCCGGATTCGGGATCCACTGAAGCTTTCTTT.

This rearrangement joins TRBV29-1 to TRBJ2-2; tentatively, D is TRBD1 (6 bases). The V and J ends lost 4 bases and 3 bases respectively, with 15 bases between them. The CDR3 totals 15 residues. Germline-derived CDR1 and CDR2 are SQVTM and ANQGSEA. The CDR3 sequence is CSVAVGTIDTGELFF. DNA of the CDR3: TGCAGCGTTGCCGTCGGGACAATCGACACCGGGGAGCTGTTTTTT.

The CDR3 coding sequence is TGTGCCAGCAGCCCCCGGACAGCTTACGAGCAGTACTTC. Translation: CASSPRTAYEQYF. The chain couples TRBV27 to TRBJ2-7; D is possibly TRBD1 (6 bases). The ends were cut back, 6 bases at V and 4 bases at J, with 13 bases in the middle. This CDR3 is 13 amino acids long. Germline V gene sequence: CDR1 MNHEY, CDR2 SMNVEV (reference sequence).

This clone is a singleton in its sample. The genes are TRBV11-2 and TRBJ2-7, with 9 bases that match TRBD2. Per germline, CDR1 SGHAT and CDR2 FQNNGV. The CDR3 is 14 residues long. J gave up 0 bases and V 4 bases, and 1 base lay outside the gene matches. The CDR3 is CASSWRGGSYEQYF. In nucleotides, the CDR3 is TGTGCCAGCAGCTGGCGGGGGGGCTCCTACGAGCAGTACTTC.

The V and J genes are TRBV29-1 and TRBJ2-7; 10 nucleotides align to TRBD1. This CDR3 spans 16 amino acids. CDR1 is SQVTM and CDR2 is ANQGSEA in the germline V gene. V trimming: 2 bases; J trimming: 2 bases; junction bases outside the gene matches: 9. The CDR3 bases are TGCAGCGTTGAAATCCGGGACAGGGGTAAGGCCTACGAGCAGTACTTC. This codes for CSVEIRDRGKAYEQYF.

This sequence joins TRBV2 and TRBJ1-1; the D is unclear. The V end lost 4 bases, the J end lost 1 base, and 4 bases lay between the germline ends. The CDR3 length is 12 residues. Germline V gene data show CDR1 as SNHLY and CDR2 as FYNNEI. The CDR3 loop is CASSVTNTEAFF. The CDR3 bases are TGTGCCAGCAGTGTTACGAACACTGAAGCTTTCTTT.

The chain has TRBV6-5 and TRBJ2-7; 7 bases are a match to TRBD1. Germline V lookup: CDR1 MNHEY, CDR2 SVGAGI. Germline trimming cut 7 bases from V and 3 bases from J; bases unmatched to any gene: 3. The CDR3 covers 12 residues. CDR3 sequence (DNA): TGTGCCAGCACGCGACAGGGCTACGAGCAGTACTTC. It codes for CASTRQGYEQYF.

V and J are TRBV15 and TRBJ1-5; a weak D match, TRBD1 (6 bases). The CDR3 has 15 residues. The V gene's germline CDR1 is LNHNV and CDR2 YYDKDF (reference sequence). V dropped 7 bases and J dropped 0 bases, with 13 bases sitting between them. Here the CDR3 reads CATTRKGGSNQPQHF. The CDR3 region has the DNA TGTGCCACCACGCGTAAAGGGGGTAGCAATCAGCCCCAGCATTTT. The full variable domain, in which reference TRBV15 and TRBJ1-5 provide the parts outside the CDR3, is DAMVIQNPRYQVTQFGKPVTLSCSQTLNHNVMYWYQQKSSQAPKLLFHYYDKDFNNEADTPDNFQSRRPNTSFCFLDIRSPGLGDTAMYLCATTRKGGSNQPQHFGDGTRLSIL.

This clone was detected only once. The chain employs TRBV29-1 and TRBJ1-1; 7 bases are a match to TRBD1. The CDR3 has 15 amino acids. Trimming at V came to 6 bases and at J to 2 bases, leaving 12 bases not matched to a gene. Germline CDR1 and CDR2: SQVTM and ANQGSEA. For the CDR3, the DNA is TGCAGCGTCGTGACCGGGACAGAATATAACACTGAAGCTTTCTTT. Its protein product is CSVVTGTEYNTEAFF.

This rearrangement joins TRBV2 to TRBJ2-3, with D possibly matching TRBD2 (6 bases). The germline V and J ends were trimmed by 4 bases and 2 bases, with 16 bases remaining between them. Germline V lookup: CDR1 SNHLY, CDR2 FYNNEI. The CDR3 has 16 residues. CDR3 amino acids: CASSGGARGATDTQYF. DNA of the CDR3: TGTGCCAGCAGTGGCGGGGCCCGCGGGGCCACAGATACGCAGTATTTT.

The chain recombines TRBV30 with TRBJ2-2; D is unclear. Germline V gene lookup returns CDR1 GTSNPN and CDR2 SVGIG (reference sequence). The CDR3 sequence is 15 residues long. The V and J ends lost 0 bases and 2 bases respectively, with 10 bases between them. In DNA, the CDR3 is TGTGCCTGGAGTGTAGGGTCAGCTAACACCGGGGAGCTGTTTTTT. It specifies CAWSVGSANTGELFF.